A selection of T cell receptor beta chains follows, all from one sample in a study of control samples from healthy donors and cancer patients. The protocol was immunoSEQ multiplex PCR, while the TCRdb copy is restricted to in-frame clones and leaves out a portion. Of 95,000 to 150,000 clones in the sample, approximately 93% were seen once. Sequenced material: blood. These receptors all come from a young woman in good health. The CDR3 runs from the conserved cysteine through the conserved F or W. D genes are given only for firm matches. Only some rows state a clone size, as once, few, many or a class for expanded clones.

J gene: TRBJ2-1; D gene: TRBD2; V gene: TRBV28; clone size: -; CDR3 protein: CASSLPGLALEQFF; CDR3 DNA: TGTGCCAGCAGTTTACCGGGACTAGCGCTTGAGCAGTTCTTC
J gene: TRBJ2-7; D gene: -; V gene: TRBV30; clone size: -; CDR3 protein: CAWRNRVRAYEQYF; CDR3 DNA: TGTGCCTGGCGAAATAGGGTCAGGGCCTACGAGCAGTACTTC
J gene: TRBJ2-1; D gene: TRBD2; V gene: TRBV19; clone size: -; CDR3 protein: CASSTPGGAPKLQSYNEQFF; CDR3 DNA: TGTGCCAGTAGTACTCCGGGGGGAGCGCCCAAACTCCAATCCTACAATGAGCAGTTCTTC
J gene: TRBJ1-4; D gene: -; V gene: TRBV19; clone size: -; CDR3 protein: CASGGRVANEKLFF; CDR3 DNA: TGTGCCAGTGGCGGCAGGGTAGCTAATGAAAAACTGTTTTTT
J gene: TRBJ2-1; D gene: -; V gene: TRBV6-1; clone size: -; CDR3 protein: CASSEARGPSPYNEQFF; CDR3 DNA: TGTGCCAGCAGTGAAGCCCGTGGACCGTCTCCCTACAATGAGCAGTTCTTC
J gene: TRBJ2-1; D gene: -; V gene: TRBV6-2/TRBV6-3; clone size: once; CDR3 protein: CASSQDLYNEQFF; CDR3 DNA: TGTGCCAGCAGCCAAGACTTATACAATGAGCAGTTCTTC
J gene: TRBJ1-4; D gene: TRBD1; V gene: TRBV7-9; clone size: -; CDR3 protein: CASSRDRAEEKLFF; CDR3 DNA: TGTGCCAGCAGCCGTGACAGGGCCGAAGAAAAACTGTTTTTT
J gene: TRBJ1-2; D gene: -; V gene: TRBV28; clone size: -; CDR3 protein: CASSLEVNYGYTF; CDR3 DNA: TGTGCCAGCAGTTTAGAGGTTAACTATGGCTACACCTTC
J gene: TRBJ2-3; D gene: -; V gene: TRBV9; clone size: -; CDR3 protein: CASSEKNTQYF; CDR3 DNA: TGTGCCAGCAGCGAAAAAAATACGCAGTATTTT
J gene: TRBJ1-5; D gene: TRBD1; V gene: TRBV19; clone size: -; CDR3 protein: CASRDRDKGNQPQHF; CDR3 DNA: TGTGCCAGTAGAGACAGGGATAAGGGCAATCAGCCCCAGCATTTT